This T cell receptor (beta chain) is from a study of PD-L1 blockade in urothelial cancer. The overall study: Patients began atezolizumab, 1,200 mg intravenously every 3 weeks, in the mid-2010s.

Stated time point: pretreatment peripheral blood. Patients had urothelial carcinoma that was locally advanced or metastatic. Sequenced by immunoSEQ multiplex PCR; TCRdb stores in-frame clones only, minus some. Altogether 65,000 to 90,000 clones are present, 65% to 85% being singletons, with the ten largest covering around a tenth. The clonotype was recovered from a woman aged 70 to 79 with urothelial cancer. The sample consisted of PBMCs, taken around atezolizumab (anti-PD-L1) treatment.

The CDR3, as DNA: TGCAGCGTTGACCGGGACAGGGGGTTCAATGAGCAGTTCTTC. As protein: CSVDRDRGFNEQFF. The chain couples TRBV29-1 to TRBJ2-1, with 11 bases fitting TRBD1. V lost 3 bases to trimming and J lost 6 bases; unmatched junction nucleotides: 4. This CDR3 comprises 14 residues. Germline CDR1 reads SQVTM; CDR2 reads ANQGSEA.